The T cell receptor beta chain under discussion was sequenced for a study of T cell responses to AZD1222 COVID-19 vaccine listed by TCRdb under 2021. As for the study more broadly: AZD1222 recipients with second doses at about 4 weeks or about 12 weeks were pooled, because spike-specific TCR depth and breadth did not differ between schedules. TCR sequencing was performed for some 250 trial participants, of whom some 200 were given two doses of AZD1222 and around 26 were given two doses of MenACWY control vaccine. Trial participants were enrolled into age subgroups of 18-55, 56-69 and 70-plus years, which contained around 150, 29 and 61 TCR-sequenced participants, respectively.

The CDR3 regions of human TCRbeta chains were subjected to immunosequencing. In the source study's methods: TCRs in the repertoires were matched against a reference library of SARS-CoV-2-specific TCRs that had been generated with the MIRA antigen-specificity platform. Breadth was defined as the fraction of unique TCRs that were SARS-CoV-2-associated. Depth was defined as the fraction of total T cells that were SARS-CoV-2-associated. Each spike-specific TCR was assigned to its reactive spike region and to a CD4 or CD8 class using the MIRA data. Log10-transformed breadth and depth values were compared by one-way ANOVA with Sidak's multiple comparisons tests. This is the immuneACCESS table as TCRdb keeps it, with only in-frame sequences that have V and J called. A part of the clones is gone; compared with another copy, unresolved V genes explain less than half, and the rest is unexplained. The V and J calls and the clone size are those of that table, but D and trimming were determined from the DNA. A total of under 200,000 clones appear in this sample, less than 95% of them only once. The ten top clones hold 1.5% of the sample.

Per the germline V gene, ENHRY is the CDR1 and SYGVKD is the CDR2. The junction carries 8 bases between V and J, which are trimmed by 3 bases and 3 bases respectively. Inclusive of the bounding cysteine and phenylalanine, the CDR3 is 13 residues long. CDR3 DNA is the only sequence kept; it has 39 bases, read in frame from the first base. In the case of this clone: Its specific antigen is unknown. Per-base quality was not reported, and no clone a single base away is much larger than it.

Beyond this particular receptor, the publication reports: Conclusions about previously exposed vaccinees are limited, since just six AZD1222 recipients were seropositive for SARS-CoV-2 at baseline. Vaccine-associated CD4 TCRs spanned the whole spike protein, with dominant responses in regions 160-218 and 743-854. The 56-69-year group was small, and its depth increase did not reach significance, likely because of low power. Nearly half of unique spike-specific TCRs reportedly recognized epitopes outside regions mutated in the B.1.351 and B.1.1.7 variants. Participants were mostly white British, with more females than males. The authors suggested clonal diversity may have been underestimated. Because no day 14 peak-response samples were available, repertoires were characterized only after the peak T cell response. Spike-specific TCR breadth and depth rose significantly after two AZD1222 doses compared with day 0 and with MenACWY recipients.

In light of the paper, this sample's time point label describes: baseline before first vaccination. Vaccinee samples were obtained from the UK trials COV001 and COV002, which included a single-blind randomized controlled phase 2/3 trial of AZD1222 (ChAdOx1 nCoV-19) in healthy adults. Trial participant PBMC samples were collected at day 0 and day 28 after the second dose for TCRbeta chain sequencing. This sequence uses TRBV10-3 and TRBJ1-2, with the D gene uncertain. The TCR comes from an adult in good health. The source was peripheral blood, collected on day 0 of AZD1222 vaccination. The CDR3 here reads CAISEGPDYGYTF. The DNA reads TGTGCCATCAGTGAAGGGCCAGACTATGGCTACACCTTC.